This is a list of T cell receptor beta chains from one sample in a study of cytomegalovirus exposure and HLA in healthy donors. This table comes from immunoSEQ multiplex PCR, and its TCRdb copy is limited to in-frame clones, with some not included. The table records about 150,000 clones, 86% of them present only once. The specimen was PBMCs. The receptors come from a human donor in good health. Both conserved end residues are part of each CDR3. The D gene is left open where the match is weak. The size field is filled for only some rows; it gives once, few, many or a size class.

TRBV4-3	TRBJ2-7	TRBD1	NA	TGCGCCAGCAGCACATTACCCGGGACAGGGTACGAGCAGTACTTC	CASSTLPGTGYEQYF
TRBV9	TRBJ1-2	TRBD1	NA	TGTGCCAGCACCCGCACAGGGGGAAGAGATGGCTACACCTTC	CASTRTGGRDGYTF
TRBV7-3	TRBJ2-6	NA	NA	TGTGCCAGCAGCCTTCGGGGAGTCTCAGGGGCCAACGTCCTGACTTTC	CASSLRGVSGANVLTF
TRBV6-5	TRBJ2-1	NA	NA	TGTGCCAGCGTATTTACAGGGAGTGGTGAGCAGTTCTTC	CASVFTGSGEQFF
TRBV25-1	TRBJ2-7	TRBD1	NA	TGTGCCAGCAGTGTGGGACAGGGGCCTTCCTACGAGCAGTACTTC	CASSVGQGPSYEQYF
TRBV4-1	TRBJ1-1	NA	NA	TGCGCCAGCAGCCCGCCTGACGGAGCCACTGAAGCTTTCTTT	CASSPPDGATEAFF
TRBV2	TRBJ2-5	NA	NA	TGTGCCAGCAGTTCGGGGATCTTAACGGAGACCCAGTACTTC	CASSSGILTETQYF
TRBV5-1	TRBJ2-7	TRBD2	NA	TGCGCCAGCAGCGTGGGACTAGCGGGAGCGGTCTACGAGCAGTACTTC	CASSVGLAGAVYEQYF
TRBV6-5	TRBJ1-2	TRBD1	NA	TGTGCCAGCAGTAGACAGGGACCGTTTGATGGCTACACCTTC	CASSRQGPFDGYTF
TRBV12-5	TRBJ2-2	NA	NA	TGTGCTAGTGGTTTGGTACTAGAGCATAACACCGGGGAGCTGTTTTTT	CASGLVLEHNTGELFF
TRBV5-8	TRBJ2-7	NA	NA	TGTGCCAGCACCGCCTCCGTAGGGAGCTCCTACGAGCAGTACTTC	CASTASVGSSYEQYF
TRBV15	TRBJ2-3	TRBD2	NA	TGTGCCACCAGCAGGGCTAGCGGGGGGGCCGCAGATACGCAGTATTTT	CATSRASGGAADTQYF
TRBV27	TRBJ1-1	TRBD1	NA	TGTGCCAGCAGTAGACACTCCCCCGGGACAGGGGGCACTGAAGCTTTCTTT	CASSRHSPGTGGTEAFF
TRBV15	TRBJ1-6	NA	few	TGTGCCACCAGCAGAGATCAGGAACTCTCACCCCTCCACTTT	CATSRDQELSPLHF
TRBV19	TRBJ1-2	NA	NA	TGTGCCAGTGGCCAGGGATCACTCGGCTACACCTTC	CASGQGSLGYTF
TRBV7-2	TRBJ2-7	TRBD1	once	TGTGCCAGCAGCCACGACAGGGGGCGCGAGCAGTACTTC	CASSHDRGREQYF
TRBV19	TRBJ1-2	TRBD1	NA	TGTGCCAGTAGCCTGGACAGGCACTATGGCTACACCTTC	CASSLDRHYGYTF
TRBV28	TRBJ1-4	TRBD1	NA	TGTGCCAGCAGACCTACGGGACAGGGGGAGGGAGAAAAACTGTTTTTT	CASRPTGQGEGEKLFF
TRBV4-3	TRBJ2-3	TRBD2	NA	TGCGCCAGCAGTAAAGAGGCTAGCGGGGGTTTCGCAGATACGCAGTATTTT	CASSKEASGGFADTQYF
TRBV9	TRBJ1-2	TRBD1	NA	TGTGCCAGCAGGTTTACAGGGGGCGTAGGGGGCTACACCTTC	CASRFTGGVGGYTF
TRBV4-2	TRBJ2-2	TRBD2	NA	TGTGCCAGCAGCCAGATACGAGCTAGCGGGACCGGGGAGCTGTTTTTT	CASSQIRASGTGELFF
TRBV19	TRBJ1-3	NA	NA	TGTGCCAGCACGATCGGGAACTCTGGAAACACCATATATTTT	CASTIGNSGNTIYF
TRBV30	TRBJ2-1	NA	NA	TGTGCCTGGAGTGTTCTAGATTACTCCTACAATGAGCAGTTCTTC	CAWSVLDYSYNEQFF
TRBV29-1	TRBJ2-7	NA	NA	TGCAGCGCTCTGGAAGGGGGCGAGCAGTACTTC	CSALEGGEQYF
TRBV5-6	TRBJ1-2	TRBD1	NA	TGTGCCAGCAGCTTTACCGGGACAGGGGCGCGGGGCTACACCTTC	CASSFTGTGARGYTF
TRBV11-1	TRBJ1-1	NA	NA	TGTGCCAGCAGCTTGACAGTCGACACTGAAGCTTTCTTT	CASSLTVDTEAFF
TRBV7-2	TRBJ2-3	TRBD2	once	TGTGCCAGCAGCTTAGATCCTAGCGGGGGAATTACGCAGTATTTT	CASSLDPSGGITQYF
TRBV19	TRBJ2-3	TRBD1	NA	TGTGCCAGTAGTATAAACGCGAACAGGGGAACAGATACGCAGTATTTT	CASSINANRGTDTQYF
TRBV27	TRBJ2-6	TRBD2	NA	TGTGCCACCAGGCGGGGGGGTGGATCCAACGTCCTGACTTTC	CATRRGGGSNVLTF
TRBV7-2	TRBJ1-1	NA	few	TGTGCCAGCAGCGGACAACCTTTGAACACTGAAGCTTTCTTT	CASSGQPLNTEAFF
TRBV25-1	TRBJ2-5	TRBD1	once	TGTGCCAGCAGTGAGGGACAGTACCAAGAGACCCAGTACTTC	CASSEGQYQETQYF
TRBV5-1	TRBJ2-3	TRBD2	NA	TGCGCCAGCAGCCCGACCTGGACTAGCGGGTACACAGATACGCAGTATTTT	CASSPTWTSGYTDTQYF
TRBV27	TRBJ1-6	NA	NA	TGTGCCAGCAGCCCCCGGTCGGGTTCTAATTCACCCCTCCACTTT	CASSPRSGSNSPLHF
TRBV6-5	TRBJ2-2	TRBD2	once	TGTGCCAGCAGTTACCGGGAGGCCGGGGAGCTGTTTTTT	CASSYREAGELFF
TRBV7-9	TRBJ2-2	NA	NA	TGTGCCAGCAGCTTGATAAGGGAGCACACCGGGGAGCTGTTTTTT	CASSLIREHTGELFF
TRBV7-8	TRBJ1-2	NA	NA	TGTGCCAGCAGCTCCAAAAGAGGTAAGTGTCAACCCCGTTGGGGCTACACCTTC	CASSSKRGKCQPRWGYTF
TRBV7-7	TRBJ2-3	TRBD2	NA	TGTGCTAGCAGCTTTGTAGCGGGGGATACGCAGTATTTT	CASSFVAGDTQYF
TRBV15	TRBJ2-7	TRBD1	NA	TGTGCCACCAGCAGAGATCCGGGGACAGCCTACGAGCAGTACTTC	CATSRDPGTAYEQYF
TRBV9	TRBJ2-7	NA	NA	TGTGCCAGCAGCGTAGGTGACGGGAGCTCCTACGAGCAGTACTTC	CASSVGDGSSYEQYF
TRBV7-2	TRBJ2-7	TRBD2	NA	TGTGCCAGCAGCCCTATGACTAGCGGGAGCTACGAGCAGTACTTC	CASSPMTSGSYEQYF
TRBV7-2	TRBJ2-7	NA	NA	TGTGCCAGCAGCTTACTCCCTGCCTACGAGCAGTACTTC	CASSLLPAYEQYF
TRBV5-4	TRBJ2-7	TRBD1	once	TGTGCCAGCAGCCACTGGGACAGGGACGAGCAGTACTTC	CASSHWDRDEQYF
TRBV5-1	TRBJ1-3	NA	NA	TGCGCCAGCAGCGTTTTAGGGGCTGGAAACACCATATATTTT	CASSVLGAGNTIYF
TRBV4-1	TRBJ2-5	TRBD2	once	TGCGCCAGCAGCCACCCCATGACTAGCGGGCAAGAGACCCAGTACTTC	CASSHPMTSGQETQYF
TRBV5-1	TRBJ1-2	NA	NA	TGCGCCAGCAGCTTGGATACAGGCTATGGCTACACCTTC	CASSLDTGYGYTF
TRBV28	TRBJ2-2	TRBD1	NA	TGTGCCAGCAGTTGGAATCCGGGACAGCGATCTTTCACGGAGCTGTTTTTT	CASSWNPGQRSFTELFF
TRBV7-9	TRBJ1-5	NA	few	TGTGCCAGCGGCAGGGGCGGGGGTAATCAGCCCCAGCATTTT	CASGRGGGNQPQHF
TRBV13	TRBJ1-1	NA	NA	TGTGCCAGCAGCTTAGGCCCAATGGGGGGTTCAGGGTTGAACACTGAAGCTTTCTTT	CASSLGPMGGSGLNTEAFF
TRBV4-1	TRBJ2-3	TRBD2	NA	TGCGCCAGCGCCAGGCGGGGGAACACAGATACGCAGTATTTT	CASARRGNTDTQYF
TRBV6-1	TRBJ2-5	NA	NA	TGTGCCAGCCGCACACGGGGACAAGAGACCCAGTACTTC	CASRTRGQETQYF
TRBV5-1	TRBJ1-2	TRBD1	few	TGCGCCAGCAGCGTACAGGGGGACGGCTACACCTTC	CASSVQGDGYTF
TRBV27	TRBJ1-1	NA	NA	TGTGCCAGCAGCTATAGGACAGCTAATGAAGCTTTCTTT	CASSYRTANEAFF
TRBV20-1	TRBJ2-7	NA	NA	TGCAGTGCTAGAGAGTTGCGGGAGCAGTACTTC	CSARELREQYF
TRBV6-1	TRBJ1-4	NA	NA	TGTGCCAGCCTAGGGAGTGCAACTAATGAAAAACTGTTTTTT	CASLGSATNEKLFF
TRBV7-2	TRBJ1-5	NA	NA	TGTGCCAGCAGCTTAGAGGCAGGCCCCTATAGCAATCAGCCCCAGCATTTT	CASSLEAGPYSNQPQHF
TRBV27	TRBJ1-2	TRBD1	NA	TGTGCCAGCAGCCCGACAGGGTTTAACTATGGCTACACCTTC	CASSPTGFNYGYTF
TRBV5-4	TRBJ1-1	TRBD1	few	TGTGCCAGCAGCTTTCGACAGGGGTCGAACACTGAAGCTTTCTTT	CASSFRQGSNTEAFF
TRBV5-1	TRBJ2-3	NA	once	TGCGCCAGCAGCCCCCGAGTAGAGGATACGCAGTATTTT	CASSPRVEDTQYF
TRBV20-1	TRBJ2-5	NA	NA	TGCAGTGCTAAGCCTTTAGAGACCCAGTACTTC	CSAKPLETQYF